This TCR beta chain is drawn from a study of blood T cell repertoires in COVID-19 (dated by TCRdb to about 2020). The study in broad terms: Samples from collaborators originated in the United States, Italy and Spain and spanned both the acute and convalescent phases of COVID-19. The material from the prospective study consisted of cDNA or gDNA derived from T cells, B-cell-depleted T cells, or PBMCs. Subjects who had been exposed to COVID-19, were actively infected with it, or had recovered from it provided the deeply sampled blood TCRbeta repertoires that made up the dataset. A freely available public database, intended as a resource for researchers studying the immune response to SARS-CoV-2, is where the repertoires were released. The samples were drawn from two sources: the first 160 participants of the ongoing ImmuneRACE study, and 1,000 to 1,500 subjects contributed by 6 global collaborators. A de-identified subject ID, COVID-19 status, age in years and sex were almost always included in the sample metadata. HLA class I and class II types, where available, came from metadata supplied by the sample provider rather than from assay-based typing.

The immunoSEQ Assay, a bias-controlled multiplex PCR, was used to amplify TCRbeta CDR3 regions from genomic DNA. In the original analysis: Within the assay, amplification of reference gene primers was used to estimate how many nucleated cells each sample contained. To quantify the absolute abundance of each unique TCRbeta CDR3 rearrangement, sequence reads were collapsed and filtered. For each sample, productive Simpson clonality was calculated by taking the square root of Simpson's diversity index across productive rearrangements. Imported from immuneACCESS, the table was reduced by TCRdb to in-frame sequences with V and J called. These copies leave out some clones; in studies compared against another copy, an unresolved V gene accounts for under half, and the cause of the remainder is not known. V and J calls and clone size are as listed in that table; D and trimming were resolved from the DNA. The sample includes about 140,000 clones, with 88% observed a single time. In total, the top ten clones hold 2.5% to 3% of the sample.

Worth noting for this clone: Its antigen is currently not known. Base qualities are not at hand, and no much larger clone is one base apart.

Broader findings and caveats from the paper: Clinical and demographic metadata were provided uncurated, with the amount varying by source and participant.

In Seattle, one collaborating source enrolled patients while the infection was active and tracked those patients longitudinally over the course of disease. The collaborating institutions used their own protocols to collect whole blood in K2EDTA tubes. For TCRbeta analysis, collaborator samples were shipped as frozen whole blood, as isolated PBMCs, or as DNA extracted from either sample type. The CDR3 contains 15 residues, cysteine and phenylalanine counted. The retained sequence is limited to the CDR3, 45 bases, with the frame set at the first base. CDR1 SGHTA and CDR2 FQGNSA were looked up in the germline V gene. V is cut back by 3 bases and J by 3 bases, with 3 bases in the junction unmatched.

Sequencing input: peripheral blood. The V and J segments used are TRBV7-2 and TRBJ2-1, with 9 junctional bases fitting TRBD2. This clonotype was obtained from a human donor with COVID-19, enrolled during active disease. The donor label of this sample is uncertain. The CDR3 protein is CASSLNSGSYNEQFF. The DNA reads as follows: TGTGCCAGCAGCTTGAATAGCGGGAGCTACAATGAGCAGTTCTTC.